This is a list of T cell receptor beta chains from one sample in a study of T-cell reconstitution after alpha-beta-depleted transplantation in children. TCRdb called the PCR reads again in MiXCR, with one record for every CDR3 protein. Of about a million distinct CDR3 sequences listed, about 26% are singletons. The sample consisted of PBMCs, mostly from graft donor cells, taken 360 days after TCRalphabeta/CD19-depleted stem cell transplant. These receptors were collected from a boy under three years old who had a stem cell transplant for SCID, so the T cells may come from the graft donor. CDR3s include the opening cysteine and the closing phenylalanine or tryptophan. D genes are given only for firm matches. Clone size appears in some rows only: once, few, many, or a class for an expanded clone.

V gene: TRBV12-3/TRBV12-4; D gene: TRBD1; CDR3 length: 14; J gene: TRBJ1-6; clone size: few; CDR3 protein: CASKQTGGVLPLHF; CDR3 DNA: TGTGCCAGCAAGCAGACAGGGGGCGTTTTACCCCTCCACTTT
V gene: TRBV7-2; D gene: .; CDR3 length: 15; J gene: TRBJ2-3; clone size: few; CDR3 protein: CASSSHGGRSDTQYF; CDR3 DNA: TGTGCCAGCAGCTCCCACGGGGGGCGTTCAGATACGCAGTATTTT
V gene: TRBV7-9; D gene: .; CDR3 length: 17; J gene: TRBJ2-5; clone size: many; CDR3 protein: CASSKISGTADWGTQYF; CDR3 DNA: TGTGCCAGCAGCAAAATTTCCGGGACCGCGGATTGGGGGACCCAGTACTTC
V gene: TRBV10-3; D gene: .; CDR3 length: 15; J gene: TRBJ2-2; clone size: .; CDR3 protein: CAINGQKVNTGELFF; CDR3 DNA: TGTGCCATCAACGGACAGAAAGTTAACACCGGGGAGCTGTTTTTT
V gene: TRBV20-1; D gene: .; CDR3 length: 14; J gene: TRBJ1-5; clone size: few; CDR3 protein: CSAIGGGATQPQHF; CDR3 DNA: TGCAGTGCTATCGGGGGAGGGGCTACTCAGCCCCAGCATTTT
V gene: TRBV11-2; D gene: .; CDR3 length: 14; J gene: TRBJ1-5; clone size: .; CDR3 protein: CASSLGWGNQPQHF; CDR3 DNA: TGTGCCAGCAGCTTAGGGTGGGGTAATCAGCCCCAGCATTTT
V gene: TRBV20-1; D gene: TRBD2; CDR3 length: 15; J gene: TRBJ2-7; clone size: .; CDR3 protein: CSARDHMRGVGEQYF; CDR3 DNA: TGCAGTGCTAGAGACCACATGCGGGGGGTAGGCGAGCAGTACTTC
V gene: TRBV4-1; D gene: .; CDR3 length: 15; J gene: TRBJ1-6; clone size: few; CDR3 protein: CASSQVVDWSSPLHF; CDR3 DNA: TGCGCCAGCAGCCAAGTCGTGGATTGGAGTTCACCCCTCCACTTT
V gene: TRBV2; D gene: .; CDR3 length: 12; J gene: TRBJ2-7; clone size: .; CDR3 protein: CASNRQSYEQYF; CDR3 DNA: TGTGCCAGCAACAGGCAGAGCTACGAGCAGTACTTC
V gene: TRBV5-1; D gene: .; CDR3 length: 15; J gene: TRBJ2-3; clone size: .; CDR3 protein: CASSLARSLTDTQYF; CDR3 DNA: TGCGCCAGCAGCTTGGCTAGGAGTCTCACAGATACGCAGTATTTT
V gene: TRBV10-3; D gene: .; CDR3 length: 16; J gene: TRBJ2-3; clone size: .; CDR3 protein: CAISLLGSRGTDTQYF; CDR3 DNA: TGTGCCATCAGTCTGCTTGGCTCCAGGGGCACAGATACGCAGTATTTT
V gene: TRBV12-3/TRBV12-4; D gene: .; CDR3 length: 13; J gene: TRBJ2-5; clone size: .; CDR3 protein: CASRNRVLETQYF; CDR3 DNA: TGTGCCAGCAGAAACAGGGTACTAGAGACCCAGTACTTC
V gene: TRBV5-1; D gene: TRBD1; CDR3 length: 15; J gene: TRBJ2-7; clone size: .; CDR3 protein: CASSLIDRGRFEQYF; CDR3 DNA: TGCGCCAGCAGCTTGATCGACAGGGGGCGATTCGAGCAGTACTTC
V gene: TRBV5-1; D gene: TRBD1; CDR3 length: 17; J gene: TRBJ2-1; clone size: .; CDR3 protein: CASSSQGAWSSYNEQFF; CDR3 DNA: TGCGCCAGCAGTTCACAGGGGGCGTGGAGCTCCTACAATGAGCAGTTCTTC
V gene: TRBV5-1; D gene: .; CDR3 length: 15; J gene: TRBJ2-3; clone size: .; CDR3 protein: CASSWGSSSTDTQYF; CDR3 DNA: TGCGCCAGCAGCTGGGGATCTTCTAGCACAGATACGCAGTATTTT
V gene: TRBV20-1; D gene: .; CDR3 length: 14; J gene: TRBJ2-3; clone size: .; CDR3 protein: CSAKKLASTDTQYF; CDR3 DNA: TGCAGTGCTAAGAAGTTAGCGAGCACAGATACGCAGTATTTT
V gene: TRBV5-1; D gene: .; CDR3 length: 15; J gene: TRBJ1-3; clone size: .; CDR3 protein: CASSLPQSSGNTIYF; CDR3 DNA: TGCGCCAGCAGCTTGCCCCAGAGCTCTGGAAACACCATATATTTT
V gene: TRBV29-1; D gene: .; CDR3 length: 10; J gene: TRBJ1-1; clone size: .; CDR3 protein: CSVGDIEAFF; CDR3 DNA: TGCAGCGTTGGGGACATTGAAGCTTTCTTT
V gene: TRBV5-1; D gene: TRBD1; CDR3 length: 16; J gene: TRBJ2-3; clone size: .; CDR3 protein: CASSLRQGSSTDTQYF; CDR3 DNA: TGCGCCAGCAGCTTGAGACAGGGTTCTAGCACAGATACGCAGTATTTT
V gene: TRBV12-3/TRBV12-4; D gene: .; CDR3 length: 15; J gene: TRBJ2-7; clone size: few; CDR3 protein: CASSWTGLPDYEQYF; CDR3 DNA: TGTGCCAGCAGTTGGACCGGACTACCGGACTACGAGCAGTACTTC
V gene: TRBV6-1; D gene: .; CDR3 length: 13; J gene: TRBJ2-7; clone size: few; CDR3 protein: CASGGRDFVEQYF; CDR3 DNA: TGTGCCAGCGGAGGCAGGGACTTCGTCGAGCAGTACTTC
V gene: TRBV9; D gene: .; CDR3 length: 14; J gene: TRBJ2-7; clone size: .; CDR3 protein: CASSDRPIGYEQYF; CDR3 DNA: TGTGCCAGCAGCGACCGTCCCATCGGCTACGAGCAGTACTTC
V gene: TRBV6-2/TRBV6-3; D gene: .; CDR3 length: 14; J gene: TRBJ2-1; clone size: few; CDR3 protein: CASRVELFLNEQFF; CDR3 DNA: TGTGCCAGCAGGGTGGAACTCTTCCTCAATGAGCAGTTCTTC
V gene: TRBV21-1; D gene: .; CDR3 length: 18; J gene: TRBJ2-7; clone size: .; CDR3 protein: CASSKGTGGAGRAYEQYF; CDR3 DNA: TGTGCCAGCAGCAAAGGGACAGGGGGCGCAGGTAGGGCCTACGAGCAGTACTTC
V gene: TRBV6-1; D gene: TRBD2; CDR3 length: 18; J gene: TRBJ2-1; clone size: .; CDR3 protein: CASRPLAGGAPSYNEQFF; CDR3 DNA: TGTGCCAGCAGACCACTAGCGGGGGGAGCCCCCTCGTACAATGAGCAGTTCTTC
V gene: TRBV6-5; D gene: TRBD1; CDR3 length: 15; J gene: TRBJ2-7; clone size: few; CDR3 protein: CASSYGGTGTYEQYF; CDR3 DNA: TGTGCCAGCAGTTACGGGGGGACAGGAACCTACGAGCAGTACTTC
V gene: TRBV11-2; D gene: .; CDR3 length: 16; J gene: TRBJ1-1; clone size: .; CDR3 protein: CASSFTRLRQNTEAFF; CDR3 DNA: TGTGCCAGCAGCTTCACTCGACTGAGGCAGAACACTGAAGCTTTCTTT
V gene: TRBV7-9; D gene: TRBD2; CDR3 length: 14; J gene: TRBJ2-1; clone size: .; CDR3 protein: CASLTWRGDNEQFF; CDR3 DNA: TGTGCCAGCTTGACCTGGCGGGGGGACAATGAGCAGTTCTTC
V gene: TRBV12-3/TRBV12-4; D gene: TRBD2; CDR3 length: 15; J gene: TRBJ2-5; clone size: .; CDR3 protein: CASSALAGLRETQYF; CDR3 DNA: TGTGCCAGCAGTGCACTAGCGGGGCTACGAGAGACCCAGTACTTC
V gene: TRBV4-2; D gene: TRBD2; CDR3 length: 16; J gene: TRBJ2-1; clone size: .; CDR3 protein: CASSQEGGGAYNEQFF; CDR3 DNA: TGTGCCAGCAGCCAAGAAGGCGGGGGGGCTTACAATGAGCAGTTCTTC
V gene: TRBV27; D gene: TRBD1; CDR3 length: 16; J gene: TRBJ2-1; clone size: few; CDR3 protein: CASSLRQGTSYNEQFF; CDR3 DNA: TGTGCCAGCAGTTTGCGACAGGGGACCTCCTACAATGAGCAGTTCTTC
V gene: TRBV28; D gene: TRBD1; CDR3 length: 16; J gene: TRBJ2-1; clone size: .; CDR3 protein: CASSIGGTGLTNEQFF; CDR3 DNA: TGTGCCAGCAGTATAGGAGGGACAGGGTTAACCAATGAGCAGTTCTTC
V gene: TRBV5-1; D gene: TRBD1; CDR3 length: 14; J gene: TRBJ2-4; clone size: few; CDR3 protein: CASSSRDSKNIQYF; CDR3 DNA: TGCGCCAGCAGCTCCCGGGACAGCAAAAACATTCAGTACTTC
V gene: TRBV11-2; D gene: TRBD2; CDR3 length: 18; J gene: TRBJ2-5; clone size: .; CDR3 protein: CASSPSASGGAAWETQYF; CDR3 DNA: TGTGCCAGCAGCCCATCTGCTAGCGGGGGGGCCGCGTGGGAGACCCAGTACTTC
V gene: TRBV12-3/TRBV12-4; D gene: .; CDR3 length: 15; J gene: TRBJ1-4; clone size: .; CDR3 protein: CASSPTAGFNEKLFF; CDR3 DNA: TGTGCCAGCAGTCCCACCGCGGGCTTTAATGAAAAACTGTTTTTT
V gene: TRBV6-4; D gene: TRBD1; CDR3 length: 13; J gene: TRBJ1-2; clone size: many; CDR3 protein: CASTGTGGSGYTF; CDR3 DNA: TGTGCCAGCACCGGGACAGGGGGCAGTGGCTACACCTTC
V gene: TRBV7-9; D gene: TRBD1; CDR3 length: 16; J gene: TRBJ2-1; clone size: few; CDR3 protein: CASSLLTTGGNNEQFF; CDR3 DNA: TGTGCCAGCAGCTTACTTACTACAGGGGGTAACAATGAGCAGTTCTTC
V gene: TRBV28; D gene: .; CDR3 length: 13; J gene: TRBJ1-5; clone size: .; CDR3 protein: CASSRSPNQPQHF; CDR3 DNA: TGTGCCAGCAGCCGATCCCCCAATCAGCCCCAGCATTTT
V gene: TRBV29-1; D gene: TRBD1; CDR3 length: 16; J gene: TRBJ2-5; clone size: few; CDR3 protein: CSVVARGLEYQETQYF; CDR3 DNA: TGCAGCGTTGTGGCTAGGGGGCTGGAGTACCAAGAGACCCAGTACTTC
V gene: TRBV12-3/TRBV12-4; D gene: .; CDR3 length: 13; J gene: TRBJ2-1; clone size: few; CDR3 protein: CASRTTGSNEQFF; CDR3 DNA: TGTGCCAGCAGGACGACAGGCTCCAATGAGCAGTTCTTC
V gene: TRBV4-1; D gene: .; CDR3 length: 16; J gene: TRBJ1-2; clone size: .; CDR3 protein: CASSQVDRGGLHGYTF; CDR3 DNA: TGCGCCAGCAGCCAAGTTGACCGTGGGGGGCTCCATGGCTACACCTTC
V gene: TRBV12-3/TRBV12-4; D gene: .; CDR3 length: 16; J gene: TRBJ2-2; clone size: .; CDR3 protein: CASSSWRQTNTGELFF; CDR3 DNA: TGTGCCAGCAGCTCCTGGCGACAGACGAACACCGGGGAGCTGTTTTTT
V gene: TRBV7-7; D gene: TRBD2; CDR3 length: 16; J gene: TRBJ2-1; clone size: .; CDR3 protein: CASSSRLAGSYNEQFF; CDR3 DNA: TGTGCCAGCAGCTCCAGACTAGCGGGGTCCTACAATGAGCAGTTCTTC
V gene: TRBV5-5; D gene: TRBD1; CDR3 length: 14; J gene: TRBJ2-1; clone size: .; CDR3 protein: CASSWDREYNEQFF; CDR3 DNA: TGTGCCAGCAGTTGGGACAGGGAGTACAATGAGCAGTTCTTC
V gene: TRBV5-1; D gene: TRBD1; CDR3 length: 15; J gene: TRBJ1-5; clone size: .; CDR3 protein: CASSNPTGGDQPQHF; CDR3 DNA: TGCGCCAGCAGCAACCCGACAGGGGGAGACCAGCCCCAGCATTTT
V gene: TRBV12-3/TRBV12-4; D gene: .; CDR3 length: 14; J gene: TRBJ2-1; clone size: .; CDR3 protein: CASSLAGLSNEQFF; CDR3 DNA: TGTGCCAGCAGTTTAGCGGGGCTCTCCAATGAGCAGTTCTTC
V gene: TRBV5-1; D gene: .; CDR3 length: 14; J gene: TRBJ1-1; clone size: .; CDR3 protein: CASSGRALPTEAFF; CDR3 DNA: TGCGCCAGCAGCGGGAGGGCCCTCCCCACTGAAGCTTTCTTT
V gene: TRBV12-3/TRBV12-4; D gene: TRBD2; CDR3 length: 17; J gene: TRBJ2-1; clone size: many; CDR3 protein: CASRPSQTSGVYNEQFF; CDR3 DNA: TGTGCCAGCAGACCCTCACAGACTAGCGGGGTTTACAATGAGCAGTTCTTC
V gene: TRBV5-1; D gene: .; CDR3 length: 16; J gene: TRBJ2-2; clone size: few; CDR3 protein: CASSLGRGSYTGELFF; CDR3 DNA: TGCGCCAGCAGCTTGGGTCGGGGGAGCTACACCGGGGAGCTGTTTTTT
V gene: TRBV4-1; D gene: TRBD1; CDR3 length: 14; J gene: TRBJ1-2; clone size: .; CDR3 protein: CASSPLYRGRGYTF; CDR3 DNA: TGCGCCAGCAGCCCTTTATACAGGGGGAGAGGCTACACCTTC
V gene: TRBV10-3; D gene: .; CDR3 length: 15; J gene: TRBJ2-1; clone size: few; CDR3 protein: CAINDDRSSYNEQFF; CDR3 DNA: TGTGCCATCAATGACGACAGGAGTTCCTACAATGAGCAGTTCTTC
V gene: TRBV30; D gene: .; CDR3 length: 12; J gene: TRBJ2-2; clone size: .; CDR3 protein: CAWRKGAGELFF; CDR3 DNA: TGTGCCTGGAGAAAGGGCGCCGGGGAGCTGTTTTTT
V gene: TRBV6-2/TRBV6-3; D gene: TRBD1; CDR3 length: 11; J gene: TRBJ1-1; clone size: few; CDR3 protein: CAAGQYTEAFF; CDR3 DNA: TGTGCCGCGGGACAGTATACTGAAGCTTTCTTT
V gene: TRBV5-1; D gene: .; CDR3 length: 16; J gene: TRBJ2-3; clone size: .; CDR3 protein: CASSLKQALNTDTQYF; CDR3 DNA: TGCGCCAGCAGCTTGAAGCAGGCCCTCAACACAGATACGCAGTATTTT
V gene: TRBV6-5; D gene: TRBD1; CDR3 length: 15; J gene: TRBJ1-2; clone size: few; CDR3 protein: CASSYADRGHYGYTF; CDR3 DNA: TGTGCCAGCAGTTACGCGGACAGGGGACACTATGGCTACACCTTC